This is a list of T cell receptor beta chains from one sample in a study of blood T cell repertoires in COVID-19. The repertoire was sequenced with immunoSEQ multiplex PCR; TCRdb's copy has only in-frame clones and lacks some. This sample yields fewer than 95,000 clones, of which less than 85% are seen a single time; around 14% belongs to the top ten. What was sequenced was peripheral blood. The source is a human donor in a cohort sampled during active COVID-19. The CDR3 runs from the conserved cysteine through the conserved F or W. D genes are given only for firm matches. The size field is filled for only some rows; it gives once, few, many or a size class.

J gene	clone size	V gene	D gene	CDR3 DNA	CDR3 protein
TRBJ1-1	once	TRBV20-1	NA	TGCAGTGTTGAGGAGAACACTGAAGCTTTCTTT	CSVEENTEAFF
TRBJ1-2	NA	TRBV19	TRBD1	TGTGCCAGTAGTCCTACGCAGGGGGAACTCTATGGCTACACCTTC	CASSPTQGELYGYTF
TRBJ1-4	once	TRBV5-1	NA	TGCGCCAGCAGTAATCGGGGTATGAACGAAAAACTGTTTTTT	CASSNRGMNEKLFF
TRBJ1-1	NA	TRBV7-8	NA	TGTGCCAGCAGCTTAGCGGGACAACAGAACACTGAAGCTTTCTTT	CASSLAGQQNTEAFF
TRBJ1-1	NA	TRBV5-5	TRBD1	TGTGCCAGCAGCCGCCGACAGGGCCGAACTGAAGCTTTCTTT	CASSRRQGRTEAFF
TRBJ1-2	NA	TRBV5-6	NA	TGTGCCAGCAGCTTGTTGCTACAGCCGAACTATGGCTACACCTTC	CASSLLLQPNYGYTF
TRBJ2-1	NA	TRBV4-1	NA	TGCGCCAGCAGCCAAGCTAGCGCCCCTTACAATGAGCAGTTCTTC	CASSQASAPYNEQFF
TRBJ2-3	NA	TRBV5-1	TRBD2	TGCGCCAGCCGACTAGCGGGGGGGAGCACAGATACGCAGTATTTT	CASRLAGGSTDTQYF
TRBJ2-1	NA	TRBV7-3	NA	TGTGCCAGCAGCTTAAGTGTCGGTAGATACAATGAGCAGTTCTTC	CASSLSVGRYNEQFF
TRBJ2-1	NA	TRBV27	TRBD2	TGTGCCAGCAGTTCCAACCTTGCGGGGGGCTTCTACAATGAGCAGTTCTTC	CASSSNLAGGFYNEQFF
TRBJ2-1	NA	TRBV28	TRBD2	TGTGCCAGCAAAATAGCGGGGGGGATGTACAATGAGCAGTTCTTC	CASKIAGGMYNEQFF
TRBJ2-5	NA	TRBV27	NA	TGTGCCAGCAGTCAACGGGTTTTTCAGACCCAGTACTTC	CASSQRVFQTQYF
TRBJ2-7	NA	TRBV19	TRBD1	TGTGCCAGTAGCCAAAGGGACAGCTCCTACGAGCAGTACTTC	CASSQRDSSYEQYF
TRBJ1-1	many	TRBV10-3	NA	TGTGCCATCAGTGCGGGGGTCGACACTGAAGCTTTCTTT	CAISAGVDTEAFF
TRBJ1-1	NA	TRBV5-5	TRBD1	TGTGCCAGCAGCTTGGGACAGGGGGGGAACACTGAAGCTTTCTTT	CASSLGQGGNTEAFF
TRBJ1-5	once	TRBV6-6	TRBD1	TGTGCCAGCAGTTATCCGGGACAGGGGGTTGGGCCCCAGCATTTT	CASSYPGQGVGPQHF
TRBJ2-1	few	TRBV6-4	TRBD2	TGTGCCAGCAGTTTCAGCGGGGGGGCGGAAAATGAGCAGTTCTTC	CASSFSGGAENEQFF
TRBJ2-3	NA	TRBV5-1	NA	TGCGCCAGCAGCTGGACTGAACCTAGCACAGATACGCAGTATTTT	CASSWTEPSTDTQYF
TRBJ1-3	NA	TRBV5-1	TRBD1	TGCGCCAGCAGCTCAGGGGGCGTTGGAAACACCATATATTTT	CASSSGGVGNTIYF
TRBJ2-1	NA	TRBV6-4	TRBD1	TGTGCCAGCAGAGGACAGGGAGGAAGTTACAATGAGCAGTTCTTC	CASRGQGGSYNEQFF
TRBJ1-2	NA	TRBV10-3	TRBD1	TGTGCCATCAGTGAGTCGACTCTACCGGGGACAGGGGGCGACGTCTATGGCTACACCTTC	CAISESTLPGTGGDVYGYTF
TRBJ2-5	NA	TRBV7-8	NA	TGTGCCAGCAGCTTAGGCCGGGGGATTCAAGAGACCCAGTACTTC	CASSLGRGIQETQYF
TRBJ2-3	NA	TRBV18	NA	TGTGCCAGCTCACCACGAGGGGATACGCAGTATTTT	CASSPRGDTQYF
TRBJ2-6	NA	TRBV28	NA	TGTGCCAGCAAAGGCTCCGGACTTCAGGCTGGGGCCAACGTCCTGACTTTC	CASKGSGLQAGANVLTF